The rows below give T cell receptor beta chains drawn from one sample of a study of radiation and T cells in renal cell carcinoma. Data came from immunoSEQ multiplex PCR; TCRdb stores just in-frame clones and leaves some out. The data hold around 130,000 clones, with roughly 91% observed a single time. Sequenced material: blood, taken from a patient whose treatment included radiotherapy and nephrectomy. These receptors were taken from a woman aged 70-85 years with renal cell carcinoma. The CDR3 runs from the conserved cysteine through the conserved F or W. Fields, in order: clone size, D gene, CDR3 length, J gene, V gene, CDR3 protein, CDR3 DNA. D genes are given only for firm matches. Rows may omit the clone size; those that give it use once, few, many or a size class.

size: -; D: -; length: 13; J: TRBJ1-4; V: TRBV6-4; CDR3: CASSDSQGEKLFF; DNA: TGTGCCAGCAGTGACTCGCAGGGAGAAAAACTGTTTTTT
size: -; D: -; length: 15; J: TRBJ1-1; V: TRBV19; CDR3: CASSFRWETNTEAFF; DNA: TGTGCCAGTAGTTTTAGGTGGGAAACTAACACTGAAGCTTTCTTT
size: -; D: -; length: 14; J: TRBJ1-1; V: TRBV29-1; CDR3: CSVDRARGNTEAFF; DNA: TGCAGCGTTGATCGTGCCAGGGGGAACACTGAAGCTTTCTTT
size: -; D: -; length: 12; J: TRBJ1-2; V: TRBV6-6; CDR3: CASSYSTGSYTF; DNA: TGTGCCAGCAGTTACTCGACAGGTAGCTACACCTTC
size: -; D: -; length: 12; J: TRBJ2-7; V: TRBV14; CDR3: CASSQVGFEQYF; DNA: TGTGCCAGCAGCCAAGTAGGGTTCGAGCAGTACTTC
size: -; D: -; length: 17; J: TRBJ2-5; V: TRBV11-3; CDR3: CASSLGKTGSSQETQYF; DNA: TGTGCCAGCAGCTTAGGGAAAACAGGGTCCAGCCAAGAGACCCAGTACTTC
size: -; D: -; length: 17; J: TRBJ1-1; V: TRBV7-6; CDR3: CASSVGTGGIQNTEAFF; DNA: TGTGCCAGCAGTGTCGGTACCGGGGGAATACAGAACACTGAAGCTTTCTTT
size: -; D: TRBD1; length: 17; J: TRBJ1-3; V: TRBV18; CDR3: CASSPPSTGAAGNTIYF; DNA: TGTGCCAGCTCACCTCCCTCGACAGGGGCGGCTGGAAACACCATATATTTT
size: -; D: -; length: 16; J: TRBJ2-3; V: TRBV5-1; CDR3: CASSSNTPGGTDTQYF; DNA: TGCGCCAGCAGCTCGAATACCCCCGGGGGTACAGATACGCAGTATTTT
size: -; D: TRBD2; length: 16; J: TRBJ2-1; V: TRBV9; CDR3: CASSGLAGGRGNEQFF; DNA: TGTGCCAGCAGCGGCTTAGCGGGGGGGCGAGGCAATGAGCAGTTCTTC
size: -; D: TRBD1; length: 16; J: TRBJ2-4; V: TRBV14; CDR3: CASSQIAGTVGNIQYF; DNA: TGTGCCAGCAGCCAAATCGCCGGGACAGTAGGAAACATTCAGTACTTC
size: -; D: -; length: 15; J: TRBJ2-1; V: TRBV7-2; CDR3: CASSPGGGSHNEQFF; DNA: TGTGCCAGCAGCCCAGGAGGGGGGAGCCACAATGAGCAGTTCTTC
size: -; D: -; length: 12; J: TRBJ2-1; V: TRBV18; CDR3: CASSPSVNEQFF; DNA: TGTGCCAGCTCACCATCCGTCAATGAGCAGTTCTTC
size: once; D: TRBD1; length: 16; J: TRBJ2-5; V: TRBV15; CDR3: CATSRPGQGVVETQYF; DNA: TGTGCCACCAGCAGACCGGGACAGGGGGTTGTAGAGACCCAGTACTTC
size: -; D: -; length: 14; J: TRBJ1-6; V: TRBV27; CDR3: CASSPDGFNSPLHF; DNA: TGTGCCAGCAGTCCGGACGGTTTTAATTCACCCCTCCACTTT
size: -; D: TRBD1; length: 16; J: TRBJ1-1; V: TRBV5-8; CDR3: CASSVDAGTGGTEAFF; DNA: TGTGCCAGCAGCGTAGACGCCGGGACAGGGGGGACTGAAGCTTTCTTT
size: -; D: TRBD1; length: 14; J: TRBJ1-1; V: TRBV7-2; CDR3: CASSLRTGETEAFF; DNA: TGTGCCAGCAGCTTAAGGACAGGGGAGACTGAAGCTTTCTTT
size: -; D: -; length: 14; J: TRBJ1-4; V: TRBV27; CDR3: CASSLWGRNEKLFF; DNA: TGTGCCAGCAGTTTGTGGGGGCGGAATGAAAAACTGTTTTTT
size: once; D: -; length: 16; J: TRBJ1-3; V: TRBV6-6; CDR3: CASSYFIRGSGNTIYF; DNA: TGTGCCAGCAGTTACTTTATCAGGGGCTCTGGAAACACCATATATTTT
size: -; D: TRBD1; length: 14; J: TRBJ1-1; V: TRBV9; CDR3: CASSRQGPNTEAFF; DNA: TGTGCCAGCAGCCGACAGGGGCCGAACACTGAAGCTTTCTTT
size: -; D: TRBD2; length: 15; J: TRBJ2-5; V: TRBV6-1; CDR3: CASTRTSGGRETQYF; DNA: TGTGCCAGCACTAGGACTAGCGGGGGGCGAGAGACCCAGTACTTC
size: -; D: -; length: 17; J: TRBJ2-3; V: TRBV7-2; CDR3: CASSLARGQSRTDTQYF; DNA: TGTGCCAGCAGCTTAGCGCGGGGGCAATCTCGCACAGATACGCAGTATTTT
size: -; D: -; length: 15; J: TRBJ1-5; V: TRBV10-3; CDR3: CAISVDGYSNQPQHF; DNA: TGTGCCATCAGTGTGGACGGTTATAGCAATCAGCCCCAGCATTTT
size: once; D: -; length: 13; J: TRBJ2-7; V: TRBV2; CDR3: CASSLDSVNEQYF; DNA: TGTGCCAGCAGTCTGGACAGTGTCAACGAGCAGTACTTC
size: few; D: -; length: 15; J: TRBJ1-1; V: TRBV5-4; CDR3: CASSLPSPGNTEAFF; DNA: TGTGCCAGCAGTCTCCCCTCGCCAGGGAACACTGAAGCTTTCTTT
size: -; D: -; length: 14; J: TRBJ2-7; V: TRBV21-1; CDR3: CASSSREGLREQYF; DNA: TGTGCCAGCAGCTCGCGGGAGGGACTGAGAGAGCAGTACTTC
size: -; D: TRBD1; length: 16; J: TRBJ2-1; V: TRBV19; CDR3: CASSIGQGSSYNEQFF; DNA: TGTGCCAGTAGTATCGGACAGGGTAGCTCCTACAATGAGCAGTTCTTC
size: -; D: -; length: 16; J: TRBJ1-3; V: TRBV13; CDR3: CASSLGLGSSGNTIYF; DNA: TGTGCCAGCAGCTTAGGCCTGGGGAGCTCTGGAAACACCATATATTTT
size: -; D: -; length: 12; J: TRBJ1-6; V: TRBV13; CDR3: CASKGPNSPLHF; DNA: TGTGCCAGCAAAGGGCCTAATTCACCCCTCCACTTT
size: -; D: -; length: 15; J: TRBJ2-2; V: TRBV7-3; CDR3: CASSLKHPNTGELFF; DNA: TGTGCCAGCAGCTTGAAACATCCGAACACCGGGGAGCTGTTTTTT
size: once; D: -; length: 16; J: TRBJ1-2; V: TRBV5-1; CDR3: CASSFGRRGANYGYTF; DNA: TGCGCCAGCAGCTTTGGTCGGAGAGGGGCTAACTATGGCTACACCTTC
size: -; D: TRBD1; length: 13; J: TRBJ2-7; V: TRBV6-6; CDR3: CASRDRGSYEQYF; DNA: TGTGCCAGCAGGGACAGGGGCTCCTACGAGCAGTACTTC
size: -; D: TRBD1; length: 19; J: TRBJ2-1; V: TRBV30; CDR3: CAWSVLRQGALPSINEQFF; DNA: TGTGCCTGGAGTGTACTTAGACAGGGGGCGCTGCCATCCATCAATGAGCAGTTCTTC
size: -; D: -; length: 11; J: TRBJ2-3; V: TRBV29-1; CDR3: CSAHYSDTQYF; DNA: TGCAGCGCCCATTATTCCGATACGCAGTATTTT